The clone carrying this T cell receptor (beta chain) showed up many times. No antigen is known for it. The sample originates from a study of neurological immune-mediated disorders. It was by 5'RACE with 10-nucleotide random UMIs that the cDNA was made. Every sequencing run gave over 180 million TCR-beta sequences, taken from 15-18 subjects. TCRdb processed the 5' RACE reads anew with MiXCR; each CDR3 protein has one entry. The sample contains tens of thousands of distinct CDR3 sequences, around 2.6% of which appear only once. Study conclusions and caveats: The absence of any CDR3 amino acid sequence shared by expanded clones across subjects suggests that repertoires were private in all groups. In HTLV-1-associated myelopathy, TCR clonal expansion was greatest, and in multiple sclerosis it was least, below healthy controls.

Germline values: CDR1 SGHTA, CDR2 FQGNSA. CDR3 length: 13 amino acids. V was shortened by 4 bases and J by 6 bases, with 11 bases between the two germline ends. Specimen: PBMCs. This receptor was taken from a woman younger than 45 with multiple sclerosis. This rearrangement joins TRBV7-2 to TRBJ2-3; D is uncertain. This CDR3 reads CASSSNMGDTQYF. The CDR3 coding sequence is TGTGCCAGCAGCTCTAACATGGGGGATACGCAGTATTTT.